Below, 6 T cell receptor beta chains from the same sample are listed, as sequenced in a study of T-cell memory formation after mild COVID-19. TCRdb reprocessed the 5' RACE reads with MiXCR, giving one entry per CDR3 protein. The sample shows tens of thousands of distinct CDR3 sequences, roughly 7.2% of them seen only once. The source material was PBMCs or a T cell subset sorted from them (not recorded which). The source is an adult who had mild COVID-19 (a few samples of this study predate the infection). Cell type and time point are not known.

V and J are TRBV5-5 and TRBJ2-2, with 9 bases that match TRBD1. The CDR3 totals 14 residues. The V gene end was trimmed by 4 bases and the J gene end by 7 bases; junction bases not matched to a gene: 5. Germline V gives CDR1 SGHKS, CDR2 YYEKEE (reference sequence). This chain's CDR3 is CASSPQGAGGELFF. The CDR3, as DNA: TGTGCCAGCAGCCCACAGGGGGCCGGCGGGGAGCTGTTTTTT.

Ten or more counts support this clonotype. The chain carries TRBV4-3 and TRBJ2-3; D is unclear. This CDR3 has 16 residues. V lost 3 bases to trimming and J lost 7 bases, with 20 bases between them. Germline loops: CDR1 LGHNA, CDR2 YSLEER. CDR3 in amino acids: CASSQAVNSPVNTQYF. The CDR3 nucleotides are TGCGCCAGCAGCCAGGCTGTGAATAGCCCGGTTAATACGCAGTATTTT.

This clonotype was detected ten times or more. This sequence joins TRBV4-2 and TRBJ1-2; 9 positions agree with TRBD1. Germline CDR1 reads LGHNA; CDR2 reads YNFKEQ. The CDR3 is made up of 15 amino acids. Losses at the gene ends were 1 base for V and 4 bases for J; bases not matched to a gene: 4. The DNA for the CDR3 is TGTGCCAGCAGCCAAGCTGTGACAGGGGGCTATGGCTACACCTTC. It codes for CASSQAVTGGYGYTF.

This clonotype was observed a handful of times. The chain carries TRBV30 and TRBJ1-6; perhaps TRBD1 as D (5 bases). CDR3 length: 12 residues. Per the germline V gene, CDR1 is GTSNPN and CDR2 is SVGIG (reference sequence). V was shortened by 6 bases and J by 10 bases, with 13 bases between the two germline ends. CDR3 loop: CACTRDGSPLHF. DNA of the CDR3: TGTGCCTGCACCAGGGACGGATCACCCCTCCACTTT.

The J gene is TRBJ2-1, the V gene TRBV20-1; 12 bases line up with TRBD2. There are 14 residues in the CDR3. Germline CDR1 DFQATT, CDR2 SNEGSKA (reference sequence). J gave up 6 bases and V 6 bases, and 6 bases lay outside the gene matches. This CDR3 is CSAPELAGGNEQFF. CDR3 coding DNA: TGCAGTGCCCCCGAACTAGCGGGGGGCAATGAGCAGTTCTTC.

V and J are TRBV12-3 or TRBV12-4 and TRBJ2-7; D gene uncertain. V was trimmed by 1 base and J by 0 bases, leaving 10 bases between them. CDR3 length equals 15 residues. CDR3 nucleotide sequence: TGTGCCAGCAGTTTAGTACAGTCGAGCTCCTACGAGCAGTACTTC. Translated, it gives CASSLVQSSSYEQYF.